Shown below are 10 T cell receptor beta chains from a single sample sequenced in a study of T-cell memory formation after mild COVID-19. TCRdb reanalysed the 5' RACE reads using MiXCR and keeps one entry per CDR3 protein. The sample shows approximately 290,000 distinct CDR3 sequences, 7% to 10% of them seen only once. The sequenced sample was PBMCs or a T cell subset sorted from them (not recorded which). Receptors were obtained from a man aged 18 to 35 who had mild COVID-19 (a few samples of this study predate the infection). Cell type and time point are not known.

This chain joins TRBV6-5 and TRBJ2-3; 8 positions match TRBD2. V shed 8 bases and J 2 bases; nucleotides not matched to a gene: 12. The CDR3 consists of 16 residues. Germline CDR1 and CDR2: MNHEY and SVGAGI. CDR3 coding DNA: TGTGCCAGCTGGAGTCTGGCGGGGGGACTCACAGATACGCAGTATTTT. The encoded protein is CASWSLAGGLTDTQYF.

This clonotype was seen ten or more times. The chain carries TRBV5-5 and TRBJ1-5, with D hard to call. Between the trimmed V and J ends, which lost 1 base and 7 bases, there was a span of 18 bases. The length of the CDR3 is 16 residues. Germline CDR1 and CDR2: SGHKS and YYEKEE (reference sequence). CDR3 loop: CASSLIVAARGQPQHF. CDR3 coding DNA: TGTGCCAGCAGCTTGATTGTGGCAGCTCGAGGGCAGCCCCAGCATTTT.

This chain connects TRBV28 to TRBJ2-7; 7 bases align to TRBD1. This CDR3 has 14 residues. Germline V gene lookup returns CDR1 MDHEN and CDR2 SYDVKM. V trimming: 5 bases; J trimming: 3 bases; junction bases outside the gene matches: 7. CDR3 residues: CASSPGTENYEQYV. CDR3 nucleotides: TGTGCCAGCAGTCCCGGGACAGAAAACTACGAGCAGTACGTC.

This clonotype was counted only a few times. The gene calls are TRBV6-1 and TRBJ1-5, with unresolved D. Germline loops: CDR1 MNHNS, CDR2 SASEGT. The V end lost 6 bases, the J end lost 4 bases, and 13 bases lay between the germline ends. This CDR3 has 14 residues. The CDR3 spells CASSGLWGNQPQHF. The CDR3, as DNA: TGTGCCAGCAGCGGCCTATGGGGTAATCAGCCCCAGCATTTT.

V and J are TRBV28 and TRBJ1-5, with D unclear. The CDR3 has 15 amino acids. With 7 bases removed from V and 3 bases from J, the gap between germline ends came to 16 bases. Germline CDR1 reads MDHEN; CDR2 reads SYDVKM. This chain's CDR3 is CASTKLQQTNQPQHF. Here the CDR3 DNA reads TGTGCCAGCACCAAACTCCAGCAAACCAATCAGCCCCAGCATTTT.

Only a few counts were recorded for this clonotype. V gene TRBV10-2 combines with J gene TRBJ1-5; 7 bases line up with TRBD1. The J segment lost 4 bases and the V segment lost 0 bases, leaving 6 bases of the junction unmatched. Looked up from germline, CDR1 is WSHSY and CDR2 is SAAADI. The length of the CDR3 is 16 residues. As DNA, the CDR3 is TGCGCCAGCAGTGAGTCGGGCAGGGGGAGAAATCAGCCCCAGCATTTT. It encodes CASSESGRGRNQPQHF.

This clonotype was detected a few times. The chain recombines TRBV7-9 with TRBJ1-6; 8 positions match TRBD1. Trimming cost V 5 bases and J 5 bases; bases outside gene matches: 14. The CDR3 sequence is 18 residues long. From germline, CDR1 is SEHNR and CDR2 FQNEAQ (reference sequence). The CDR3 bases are TGTGCCAGCAGCGTCGGACAGGGTAGCGTCCCGGATAATTCACCCCTCCACTTT. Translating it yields CASSVGQGSVPDNSPLHF.

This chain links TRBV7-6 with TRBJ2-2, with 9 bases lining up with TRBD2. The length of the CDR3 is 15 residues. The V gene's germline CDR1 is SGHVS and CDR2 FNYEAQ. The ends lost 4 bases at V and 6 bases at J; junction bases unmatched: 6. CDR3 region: CASSSPGTSPGELFF. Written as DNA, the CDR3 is TGTGCCAGCAGCTCCCCCGGGACTAGCCCCGGGGAGCTGTTTTTT.

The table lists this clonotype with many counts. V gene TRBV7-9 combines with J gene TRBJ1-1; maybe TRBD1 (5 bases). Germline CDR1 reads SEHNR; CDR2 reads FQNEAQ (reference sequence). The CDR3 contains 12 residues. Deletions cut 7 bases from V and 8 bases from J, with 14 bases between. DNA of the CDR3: TGTGCCAGCATGGGAACGGGGCGGGAAGCTTTCTTT. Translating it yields CASMGTGREAFF.

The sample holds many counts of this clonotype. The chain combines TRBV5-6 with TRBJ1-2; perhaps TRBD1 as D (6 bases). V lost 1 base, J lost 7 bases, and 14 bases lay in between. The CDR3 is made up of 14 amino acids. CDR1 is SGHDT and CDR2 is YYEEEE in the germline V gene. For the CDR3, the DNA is TGTGCCAGCAGCTTGCGGGACACGGCCCGTGGCTACACCTTC. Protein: CASSLRDTARGYTF.